Sequencing of this T cell receptor (beta chain) was carried out in a study of Ad26.COV2.S vaccination and SARS-CoV-2 variants. Study-wide findings and caveats: Similar non-spike TCR breadth was observed in recipients of vaccine and of placebo. Substantial breadth in spike-specific CD8+ and CD4+ T cell responses was reportedly seen after vaccination.

The repertoire was sequenced with immunoSEQ multiplex PCR; TCRdb's copy has only in-frame clones and lacks some. The repertoire holds 250,000 to 300,000 clones, with around 87% as singletons. CDR1 is LNHNV and CDR2 is YYDKDF in the germline V gene (reference sequence). Deletions cut 5 bases from V and 4 bases from J, with 17 bases between. This CDR3 region has 15 residues. Notes on this clone: Its antigen remains unknown.

As to treatment: 15 to 20 received Ad26.COV2.S at low or high dose, single or two shots; roughly five received placebo; per-sample allocation not given. Sample collection was performed on day 63 after the first vaccine or placebo injection. The chain couples TRBV15 to TRBJ1-2; D uncertain. This TCR was sampled from a person between 18 and 65 years old who received the Ad26.COV2.S COVID-19 vaccine or a placebo. The source was peripheral blood, collected in a trial of Ad26.COV2.S vaccine versus placebo. The CDR3 coding sequence is TGTGCCACCAGCCGCGAAGGCAGGCCTAGCTATGGCTACACCTTC. This gives the protein CATSREGRPSYGYTF.